The 10 T cell receptor beta chains below all came from one sample that was sequenced in a study of blood T cells in healthy people across ages. Primed by a sample-barcoded 5' primer and a J-beta primer mix, a second PCR proceeded for about 6 to 12 cycles. Using its own MiXCR run on the 5' RACE reads, TCRdb lists one record per CDR3 protein. The sample has more than 800,000 distinct CDR3 sequences; more than 25% are singletons. Sequencing used blood. Source of these receptors: a woman at least 80 years old in good health.

The CDR3 DNA follows: TGTGCCAGCAGCTTAGGACAGACATATAGAAATGAGCAGTACTTC. Protein: CASSLGQTYRNEQYF. The chain has TRBV7-2 and TRBJ2-5; D is possibly TRBD1 (5 bases). The ends were cut back, 1 base at V and 11 bases at J, with 20 bases in the middle. This CDR3 has 15 residues. CDR1 is SGHTA, CDR2 FQGNSA, per germline.

This chain connects TRBV7-9 to TRBJ2-5; possibly TRBD1 or TRBD2 for D (5 bases each). Germline V gene sequence: CDR1 SEHNR, CDR2 FQNEAQ (reference sequence). CDR3 length equals 15 residues. With 5 bases removed from V and 4 bases from J, the gap between germline ends came to 17 bases. The CDR3 reads CASSPAIEGRETQYF. CDR3 in DNA: TGTGCCAGCAGCCCCGCTATTGAGGGACGAGAGACCCAGTACTTC.

The table lists this clonotype with a few counts. V is TRBV14 and J is TRBJ1-1, with D possibly TRBD1 on 5 matching bases. The CDR3 consists of 17 residues. Trimming removed 0 bases at V and 4 bases at J, with 18 bases between. Germline CDR1 and CDR2: SGHDN and FVKESK. The CDR3 sequence is CASSQDLGGAGITEAFF. The CDR3 DNA is TGTGCCAGCAGCCAAGACCTGGGAGGGGCAGGAATCACTGAAGCTTTCTTT. Looking up the rest from reference TRBV14 and TRBJ1-1 gives the full variable domain: EAGVTQFPSHSVIEKGQTVTLRCDPISGHDNLYWYRRVMGKEIKFLLHFVKESKQDESGMPNNRFLAERTGGTYSTLKVQPAELEDSGVYFCASSQDLGGAGITEAFFGQGTRLTVV.

This clonotype has a count of ten or more. J is TRBJ2-7 and V is TRBV28, with D maybe TRBD1 (6 bases). V lost 5 bases and J lost 3, with 11 bases in between. Germline CDR1 and CDR2: MDHEN and SYDVKM. The CDR3 consists of 13 residues. For the CDR3, the DNA is TGTGCCAGCAGTGACAGGAGGATCTACGAGCAGTACTTC. It specifies CASSDRRIYEQYF.

The sample holds many counts of this clonotype. The chain employs TRBV11-2 and TRBJ2-7; 13 bases agree with TRBD2. J gave up 4 bases and V 1 base, and 4 bases lay outside the gene matches. CDR1 is SGHAT and CDR2 is FQNNGV in the germline V gene. The CDR3 length is 16 residues. The CDR3 sequence is CASSLGGTSGVYEQYF. Written as DNA, the CDR3 is TGTGCCAGCAGCTTAGGAGGGACTAGCGGGGTTTACGAGCAGTACTTC.

Notes on this clonotype: Compared with germline, one end of the junction differs, possibly owing to a read error. The CDR3, as DNA: TGCGCCGGCAGCCAGGGACGGGAGACCCAGTACTTC. Protein: CAGSQGRETQYF. This rearrangement joins TRBV5-1 to TRBJ2-5; D might be TRBD1 or TRBD2, each matching 5 bases. The CDR3 consists of 12 residues. Germline V lookup: CDR1 SGHRS, CDR2 YFSETQ.

The chain employs TRBV7-2 and TRBJ2-1; TRBD2 matches at 13 bases. Germline V lookup: CDR1 SGHTA, CDR2 FQGNSA. There are 15 residues in the CDR3. The V gene end was trimmed by 5 bases and the J gene end by 8 bases; junction bases not matched to a gene: 6. In nucleotides, the CDR3 is TGTGCCAGCAGCCCCCAACTAGCGGGGGGGCATGAGCAGTTCTTC. Translating gives CASSPQLAGGHEQFF.

The CDR3 sequence is CASRDSGGRTGELFF. The CDR3 DNA reads as TGTGCCAGCAGGGATAGCGGGGGGCGAACCGGGGAGCTGTTTTTT. The V call is TRBV6-2 or TRBV6-3, the J call TRBJ2-2; TRBD2 matches 10 bases. With 6 bases clipped from V and 5 bases from J, the junction kept 6 bases outside the gene matches. Looked up from germline, CDR1 is MNHEY and CDR2 is SVGEGT. This CDR3 is 15 amino acids long.

This clonotype was picked up many times. The chain is built from TRBV7-2 and TRBJ2-1, with D maybe TRBD1 (6 bases). Germline CDR1 is SGHTA and CDR2 is FQGNSA. Trimming pared 6 bases from V and 7 bases from J, leaving 22 bases between. The CDR3 spans 16 residues. CDR3 sequence reads: CASRLQGLVLNNEQFF. As DNA, the CDR3 is TGTGCCAGCAGGCTCCAGGGGCTTGTGTTGAATAATGAGCAGTTCTTC. Full variable domain (outside the CDR3, taken from reference TRBV7-2 and TRBJ2-1): GAGVSQSPSNKVTEKGKDVELRCDPISGHTALYWYRQSLGQGLEFLIYFQGNSAPDKSGLPSDRFSAERTGGSVSTLTIQRTQQEDSAVYLCASRLQGLVLNNEQFFGPGTRLTVL.

This clonotype was detected ten times or more. This chain links TRBV7-2 with TRBJ2-3; D might be TRBD2 (6 bases). With 5 bases removed from V and 8 bases from J, the gap between germline ends came to 17 bases. Germline CDR1 and CDR2: SGHTA and FQGNSA. The CDR3 is made up of 14 amino acids. The CDR3 DNA is TGTGCCAGCAGCGAGAGGACCCTCGGGGGTACGCAGTATTTT. Translating gives CASSERTLGGTQYF.